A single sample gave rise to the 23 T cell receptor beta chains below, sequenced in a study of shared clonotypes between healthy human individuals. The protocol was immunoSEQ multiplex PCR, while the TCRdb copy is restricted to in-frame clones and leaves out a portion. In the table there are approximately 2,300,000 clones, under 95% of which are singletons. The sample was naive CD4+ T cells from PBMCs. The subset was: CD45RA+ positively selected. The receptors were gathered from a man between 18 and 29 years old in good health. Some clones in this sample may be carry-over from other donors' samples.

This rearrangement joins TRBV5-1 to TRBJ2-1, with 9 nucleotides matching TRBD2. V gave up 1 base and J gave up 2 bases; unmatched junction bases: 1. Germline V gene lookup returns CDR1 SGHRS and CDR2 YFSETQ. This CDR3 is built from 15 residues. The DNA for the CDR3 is TGCGCCAGCAGCTTGCCTAGCGGGGCCTACAATGAGCAGTTCTTC. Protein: CASSLPSGAYNEQFF.

DNA of the CDR3: TGCGCCAGCAGTCTTAGTTGGACAGGGGCCCATTTCTTCGGGGCCAACGTCCTGACTTTC. Its protein is CASSLSWTGAHFFGANVLTF. This chain connects TRBV5-1 to TRBJ2-6; 9 nucleotides agree with TRBD1. V dropped 5 bases and J dropped 4; count of bases not matched to a gene: 19. Germline V CDR1 and CDR2: SGHRS, YFSETQ. The CDR3 is 20 amino acids.

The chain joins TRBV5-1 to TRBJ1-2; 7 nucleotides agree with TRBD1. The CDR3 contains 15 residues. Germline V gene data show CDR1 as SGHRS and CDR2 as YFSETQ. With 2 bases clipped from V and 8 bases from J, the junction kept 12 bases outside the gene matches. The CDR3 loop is CASSFTDRPQGGYTF. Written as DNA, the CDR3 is TGCGCCAGCAGCTTTACGGACAGGCCGCAGGGAGGCTACACCTTC.

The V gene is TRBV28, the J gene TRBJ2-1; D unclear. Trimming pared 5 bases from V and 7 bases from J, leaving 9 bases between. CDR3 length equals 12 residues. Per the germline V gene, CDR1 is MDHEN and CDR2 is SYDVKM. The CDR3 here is CASSPIGNEQFF. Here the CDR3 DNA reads TGTGCCAGCAGTCCCATCGGGAATGAGCAGTTCTTC.

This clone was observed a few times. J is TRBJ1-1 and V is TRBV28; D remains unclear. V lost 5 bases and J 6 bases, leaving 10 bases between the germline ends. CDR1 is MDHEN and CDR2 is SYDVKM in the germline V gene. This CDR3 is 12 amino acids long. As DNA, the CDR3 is TGTGCCAGCAGTCTGCAGTTGTCTGAAGCTTTCTTT. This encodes CASSLQLSEAFF.

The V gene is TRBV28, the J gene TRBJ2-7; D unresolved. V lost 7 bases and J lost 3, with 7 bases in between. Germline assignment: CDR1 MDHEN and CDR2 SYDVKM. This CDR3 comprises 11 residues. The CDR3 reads CASNGFYEQYF. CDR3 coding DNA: TGTGCCAGCAACGGGTTCTACGAGCAGTACTTC.

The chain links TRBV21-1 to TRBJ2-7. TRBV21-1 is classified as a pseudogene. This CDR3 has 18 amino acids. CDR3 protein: CASRGEKGWVDCTYEQYF. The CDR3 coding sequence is TGTGCCAGCAGGGGGGAGAAAGGATGGGTTGACTGCACCTACGAGCAGTACTTC.

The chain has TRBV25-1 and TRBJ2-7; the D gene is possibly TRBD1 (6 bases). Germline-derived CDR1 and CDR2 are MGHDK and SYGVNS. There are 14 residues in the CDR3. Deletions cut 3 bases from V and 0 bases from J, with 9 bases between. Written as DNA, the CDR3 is TGTGCCAGCAGTGATGTCAGGGGCTCCTACGAGCAGTACTTC. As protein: CASSDVRGSYEQYF.

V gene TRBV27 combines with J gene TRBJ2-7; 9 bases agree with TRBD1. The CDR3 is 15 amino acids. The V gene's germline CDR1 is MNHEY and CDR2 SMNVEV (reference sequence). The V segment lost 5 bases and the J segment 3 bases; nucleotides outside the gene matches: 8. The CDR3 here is CASSPSGQGSYEQYF. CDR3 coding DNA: TGTGCCAGCAGTCCCTCAGGACAGGGGAGCTACGAGCAGTACTTC.

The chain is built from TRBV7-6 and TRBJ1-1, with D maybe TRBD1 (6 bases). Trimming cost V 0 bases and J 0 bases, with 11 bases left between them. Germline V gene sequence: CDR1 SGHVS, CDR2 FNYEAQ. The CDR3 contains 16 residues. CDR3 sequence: CASSLAQGQMNTEAFF. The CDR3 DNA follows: TGTGCCAGCAGCTTAGCGCAAGGACAGATGAACACTGAAGCTTTCTTT.

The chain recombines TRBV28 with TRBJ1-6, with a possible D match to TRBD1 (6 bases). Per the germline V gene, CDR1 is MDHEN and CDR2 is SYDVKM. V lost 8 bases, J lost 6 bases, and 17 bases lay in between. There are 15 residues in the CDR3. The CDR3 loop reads CASARSPRGNSPLHF. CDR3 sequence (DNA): TGTGCCAGCGCGAGATCCCCCAGGGGTAATTCACCCCTCCACTTT.

This CDR3 reads CASVKRQGPGELFF. CDR3 coding DNA: TGTGCCAGCGTTAAAAGACAGGGCCCCGGGGAGCTGTTTTTT. This chain joins TRBV6-5 and TRBJ2-2; 7 bases are shared with TRBD1. The ends lost 8 bases at V and 6 bases at J; junction bases unmatched: 9. Germline-derived CDR1 and CDR2 are MNHEY and SVGAGI. This CDR3 has 14 residues.

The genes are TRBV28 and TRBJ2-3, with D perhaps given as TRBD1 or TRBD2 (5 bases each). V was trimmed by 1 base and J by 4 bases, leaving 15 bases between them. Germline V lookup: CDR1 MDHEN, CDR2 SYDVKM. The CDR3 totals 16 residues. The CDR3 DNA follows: TGTGCCAGCAGTTTATTGGCCGGGGCCGCCGCAGATACGCAGTATTTT. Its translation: CASSLLAGAAADTQYF.

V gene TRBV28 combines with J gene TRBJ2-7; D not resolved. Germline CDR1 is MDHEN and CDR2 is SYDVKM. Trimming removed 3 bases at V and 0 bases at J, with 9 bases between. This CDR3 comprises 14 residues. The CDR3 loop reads CASSFRPTSYEQYF. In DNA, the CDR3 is TGTGCCAGCAGTTTTCGTCCGACCTCCTACGAGCAGTACTTC.

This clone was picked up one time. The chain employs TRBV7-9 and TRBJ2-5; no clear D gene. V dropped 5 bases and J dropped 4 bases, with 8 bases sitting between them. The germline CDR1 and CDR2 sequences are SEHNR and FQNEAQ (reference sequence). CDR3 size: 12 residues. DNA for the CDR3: TGTGCCAGCAGCCCCCCCGGAGAGACCCAGTACTTC. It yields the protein CASSPPGETQYF.

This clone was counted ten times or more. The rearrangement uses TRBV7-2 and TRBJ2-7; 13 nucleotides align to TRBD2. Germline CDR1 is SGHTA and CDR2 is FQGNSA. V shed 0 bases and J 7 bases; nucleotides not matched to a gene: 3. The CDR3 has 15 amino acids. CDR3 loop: CASSLAGLAGEEQYF. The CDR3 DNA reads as TGTGCCAGCAGCTTAGCTGGACTAGCGGGAGAGGAGCAGTACTTC.

The CDR3 sequence: CAWAGTARKTQYF. CDR3 DNA: TGTGCCTGGGCCGGGACAGCGAGGAAGACCCAGTACTTC. The rearrangement uses TRBV30 and TRBJ2-5, with TRBD1 matching over 7 bases. The CDR3 runs to 13 residues. The V gene's germline CDR1 is GTSNPN and CDR2 SVGIG (reference sequence). V lost 5 bases and J lost 6; bases outside the gene matches: 9.

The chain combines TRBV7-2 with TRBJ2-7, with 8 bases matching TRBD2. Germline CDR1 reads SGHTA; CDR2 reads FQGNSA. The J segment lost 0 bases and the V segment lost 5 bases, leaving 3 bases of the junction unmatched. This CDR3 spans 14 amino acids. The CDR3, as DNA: TGTGCCAGCAGCACAAGCGGGAGCTCCTACGAGCAGTACTTC. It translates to CASSTSGSSYEQYF. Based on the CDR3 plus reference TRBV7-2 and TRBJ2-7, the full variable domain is GAGVSQSPSNKVTEKGKDVELRCDPISGHTALYWYRQSLGQGLEFLIYFQGNSAPDKSGLPSDRFSAERTGGSVSTLTIQRTQQEDSAVYLCASSTSGSSYEQYFGPGTRLTVT.

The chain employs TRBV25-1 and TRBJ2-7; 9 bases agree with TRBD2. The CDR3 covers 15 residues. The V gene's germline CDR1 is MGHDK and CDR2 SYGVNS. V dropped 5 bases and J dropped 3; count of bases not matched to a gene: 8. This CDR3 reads CASSNLAGIGYEQYF. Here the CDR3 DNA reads TGTGCCAGCAGTAACCTAGCGGGAATTGGCTACGAGCAGTACTTC.

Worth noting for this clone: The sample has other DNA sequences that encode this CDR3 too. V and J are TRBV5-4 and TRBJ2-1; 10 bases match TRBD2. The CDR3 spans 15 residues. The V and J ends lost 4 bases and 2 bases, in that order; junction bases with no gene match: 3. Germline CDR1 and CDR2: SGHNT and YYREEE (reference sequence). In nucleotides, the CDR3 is TGTGCCAGCAGCCTTAGCGGGGGGCCCTACAATGAGCAGTTCTTC. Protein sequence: CASSLSGGPYNEQFF.

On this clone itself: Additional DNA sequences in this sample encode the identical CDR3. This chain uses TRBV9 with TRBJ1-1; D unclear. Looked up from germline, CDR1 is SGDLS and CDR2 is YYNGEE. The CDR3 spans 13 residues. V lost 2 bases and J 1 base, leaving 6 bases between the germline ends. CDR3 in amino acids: CASSVPGNTEAFF. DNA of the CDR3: TGTGCCAGCAGCGTCCCGGGGAACACTGAAGCTTTCTTT.

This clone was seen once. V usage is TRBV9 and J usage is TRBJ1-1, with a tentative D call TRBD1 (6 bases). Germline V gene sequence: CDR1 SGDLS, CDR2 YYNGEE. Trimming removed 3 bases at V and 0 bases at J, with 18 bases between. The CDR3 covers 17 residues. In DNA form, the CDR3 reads TGTGCCAGCAGCGGGGGGCACCACGGACCTATGAACACTGAAGCTTTCTTT. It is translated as CASSGGHHGPMNTEAFF.

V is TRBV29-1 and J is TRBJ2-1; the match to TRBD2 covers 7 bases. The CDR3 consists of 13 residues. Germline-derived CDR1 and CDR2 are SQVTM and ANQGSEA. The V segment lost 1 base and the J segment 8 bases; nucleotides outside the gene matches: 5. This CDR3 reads CSVEGASGDEQFF. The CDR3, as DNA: TGCAGCGTTGAAGGGGCTAGCGGTGATGAGCAGTTCTTC.